This T cell receptor beta chain was documented in a study of T-cell reconstitution after alpha-beta-depleted transplantation in children (dated by TCRdb to 2016 to 2018). Some background on the complete study: Using TCR repertoire profiling, the study followed T-cell immune reconstitution in a quantitative way in children after TCRalphabeta/CD19-depleted allogeneic hematopoietic cell transplantation.

Library prep was done by PCR. Sequencing was carried out with an Illumina HiSeq 2500. TCR library preparation used molecular barcoding, with unique molecular identifiers applied to normalize quantification of the TCRbeta repertoire. TCRdb reworked the public reads: Q25 trimming with fastp, MiXCR clone assembly, productive beta chains retained. Identical CDR3 protein sequences are pooled into one entry, listed with their most common genes and DNA. For this sample there are some 400,000 distinct CDR3 sequences; just over 20% appear just once. 3.5% to 4% of the sample goes to the ten largest clones. As concerns this clonotype: The specificity of this receptor is unknown. Qualities for individual bases were not recorded, and no much larger clone is one base off.

The CDR3, from cysteine to phenylalanine, totals 13 residues. The only DNA kept is the CDR3, 39 bases in frame from the first base. CDR1 and CDR2, per the germline V gene (reference sequence), are SEHNR and FQNEAQ. V was cut back by 1 base and J by 9 bases, leaving a gap of 10 bases between them. Sequenced material: PBMCs from the stem cell graft donor, taken from the stem cell graft. The rearranged chain carries TRBV7-9 and TRBJ2-1; there is no confident call for the D gene. The clonotype comes from a human donor who donated a stem cell graft to a child with acute myeloid leukemia. The nucleotide sequence reads as follows: TGTGCCAGCAGCTTAGGAGACTTCAGTGAGCAGTTCTTC. This translates into CASSLGDFSEQFF.